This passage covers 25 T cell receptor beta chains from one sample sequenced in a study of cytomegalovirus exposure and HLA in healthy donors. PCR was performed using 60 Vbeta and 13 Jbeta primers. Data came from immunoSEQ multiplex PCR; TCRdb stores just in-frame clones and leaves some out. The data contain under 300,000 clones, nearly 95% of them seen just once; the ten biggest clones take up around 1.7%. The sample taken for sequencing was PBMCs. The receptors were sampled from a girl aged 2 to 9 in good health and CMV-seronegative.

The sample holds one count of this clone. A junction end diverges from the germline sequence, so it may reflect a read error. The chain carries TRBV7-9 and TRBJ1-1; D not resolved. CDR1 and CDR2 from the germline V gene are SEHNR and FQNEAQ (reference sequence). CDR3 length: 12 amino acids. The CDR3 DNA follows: TGTTCCAGCAGCTTAGTTTCGACTGAAGCTTTCTTT. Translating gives CSSSLVSTEAFF.

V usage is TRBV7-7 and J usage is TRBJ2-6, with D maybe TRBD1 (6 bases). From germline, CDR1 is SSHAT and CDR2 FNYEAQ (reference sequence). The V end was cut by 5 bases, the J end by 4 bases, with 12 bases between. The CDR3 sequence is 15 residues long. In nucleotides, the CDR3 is TGTGCCAGCAGCACACAGGGCCTGGGGGCCAACGTCCTGACTTTC. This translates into CASSTQGLGANVLTF.

The CDR3 bases are TGTGCCAGCAGCAGGAGGGGCACTGAAGCTTTCTTT. This sequence encodes CASSRRGTEAFF. This rearrangement joins TRBV6-5 to TRBJ1-1; D might be TRBD1 (5 bases). Germline V gene data show CDR1 as MNHEY and CDR2 as SVGAGI. Trimming cost V 6 bases and J 4 bases, with 9 bases left between them. This CDR3 spans 12 amino acids.

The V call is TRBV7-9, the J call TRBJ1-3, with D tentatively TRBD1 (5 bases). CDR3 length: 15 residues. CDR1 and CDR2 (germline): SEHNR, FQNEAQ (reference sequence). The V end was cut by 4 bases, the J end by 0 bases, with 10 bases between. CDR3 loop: CASSYPTVSGNTIYF. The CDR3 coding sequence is TGTGCCAGCAGCTACCCGACAGTCTCTGGAAACACCATATATTTT.

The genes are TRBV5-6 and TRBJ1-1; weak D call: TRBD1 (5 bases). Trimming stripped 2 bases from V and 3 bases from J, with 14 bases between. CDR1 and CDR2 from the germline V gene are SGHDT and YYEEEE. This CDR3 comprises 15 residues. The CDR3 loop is CASSFGFGGDTEAFF. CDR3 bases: TGTGCCAGCAGCTTCGGCTTTGGAGGGGACACTGAAGCTTTCTTT.

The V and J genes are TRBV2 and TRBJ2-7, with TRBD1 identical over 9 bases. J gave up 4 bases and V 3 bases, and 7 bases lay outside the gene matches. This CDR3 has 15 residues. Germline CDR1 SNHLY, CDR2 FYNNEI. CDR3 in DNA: TGTGCCAGCAGTGATCCCGGGACAGGGTATTACGAGCAGTACTTC. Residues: CASSDPGTGYYEQYF.

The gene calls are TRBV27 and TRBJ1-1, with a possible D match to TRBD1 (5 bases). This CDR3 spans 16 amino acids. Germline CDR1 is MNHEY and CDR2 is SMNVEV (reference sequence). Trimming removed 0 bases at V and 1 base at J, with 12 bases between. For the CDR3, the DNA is TGTGCCAGCAGTTTATCGGGGGGGACCTGGAACACTGAAGCTTTCTTT. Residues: CASSLSGGTWNTEAFF.

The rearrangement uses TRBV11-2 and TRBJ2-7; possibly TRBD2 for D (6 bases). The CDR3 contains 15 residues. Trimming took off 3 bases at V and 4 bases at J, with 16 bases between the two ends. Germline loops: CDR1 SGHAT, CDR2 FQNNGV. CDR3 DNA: TGTGCCAGCAGCTTTTCCCGGGAGAGTTTTTACGAGCAGTACTTC. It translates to CASSFSRESFYEQYF.

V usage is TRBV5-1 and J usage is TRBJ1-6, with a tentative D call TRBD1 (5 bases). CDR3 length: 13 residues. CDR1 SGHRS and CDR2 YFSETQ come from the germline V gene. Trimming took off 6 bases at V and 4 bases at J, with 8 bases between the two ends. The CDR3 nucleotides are TGCGCCAGCACCCGGGGGTATAATTCACCCCTCCACTTT. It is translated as CASTRGYNSPLHF.

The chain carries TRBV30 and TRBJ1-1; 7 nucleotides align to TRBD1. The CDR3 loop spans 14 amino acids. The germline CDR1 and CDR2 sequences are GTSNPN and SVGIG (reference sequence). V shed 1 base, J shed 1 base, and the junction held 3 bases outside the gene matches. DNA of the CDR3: TGTGCCTGGAGTGGTGGGACAGAGAACACTGAAGCTTTCTTT. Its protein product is CAWSGGTENTEAFF.

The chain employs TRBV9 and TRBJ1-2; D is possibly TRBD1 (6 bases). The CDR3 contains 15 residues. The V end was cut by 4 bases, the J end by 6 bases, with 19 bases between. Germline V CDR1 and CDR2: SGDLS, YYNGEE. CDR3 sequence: CASSPQGGYLDGYTF. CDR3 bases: TGTGCCAGCAGCCCCCAAGGGGGTTATTTGGATGGCTACACCTTC.

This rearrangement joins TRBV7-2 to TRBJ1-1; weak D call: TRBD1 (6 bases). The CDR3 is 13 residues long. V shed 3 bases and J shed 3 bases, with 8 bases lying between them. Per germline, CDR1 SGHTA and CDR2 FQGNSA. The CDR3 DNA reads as TGTGCCAGCAGCTTCGGGGGGCACACTGAAGCTTTCTTT. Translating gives CASSFGGHTEAFF.

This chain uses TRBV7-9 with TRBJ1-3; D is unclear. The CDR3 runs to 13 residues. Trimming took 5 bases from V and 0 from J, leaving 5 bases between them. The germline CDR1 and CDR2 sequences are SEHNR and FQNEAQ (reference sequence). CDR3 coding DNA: TGTGCCAGCAGCCCATCCTCTGGAAACACCATATATTTT. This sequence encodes CASSPSSGNTIYF.

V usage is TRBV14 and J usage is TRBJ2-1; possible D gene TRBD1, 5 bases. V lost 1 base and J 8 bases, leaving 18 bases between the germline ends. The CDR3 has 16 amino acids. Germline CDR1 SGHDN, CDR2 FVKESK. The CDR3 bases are TGTGCCAGCAGCCAAGCCTCCCGGCCAGCCAGGGATGAGCAGTTCTTC. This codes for CASSQASRPARDEQFF.

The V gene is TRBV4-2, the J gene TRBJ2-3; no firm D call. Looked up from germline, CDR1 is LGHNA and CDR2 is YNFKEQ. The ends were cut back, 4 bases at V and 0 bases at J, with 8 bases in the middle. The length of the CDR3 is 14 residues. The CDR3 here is CASSLTTSTDTQYF. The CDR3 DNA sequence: TGTGCCAGCAGCCTCACTACAAGCACAGATACGCAGTATTTT.

CDR3 amino acids: CASSVGSSGYEQYF. CDR3 nucleotides: TGCGCCAGCAGTGTGGGGTCTAGCGGCTACGAGCAGTACTTC. The chain is built from TRBV10-1 and TRBJ2-7; 7 bases fit TRBD2. This CDR3 contains 14 residues. The ends lost 4 bases at V and 3 bases at J; junction bases unmatched: 6. Germline lookup yields CDR1 WNHNN and CDR2 SYGVQD (reference sequence).

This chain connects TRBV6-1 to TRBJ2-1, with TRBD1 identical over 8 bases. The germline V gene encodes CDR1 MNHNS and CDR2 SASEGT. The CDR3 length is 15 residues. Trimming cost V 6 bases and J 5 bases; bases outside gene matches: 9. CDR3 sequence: CASSPPGQVDNEQFF. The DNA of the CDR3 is TGTGCCAGCAGCCCTCCGGGACAGGTGGACAATGAGCAGTTCTTC.

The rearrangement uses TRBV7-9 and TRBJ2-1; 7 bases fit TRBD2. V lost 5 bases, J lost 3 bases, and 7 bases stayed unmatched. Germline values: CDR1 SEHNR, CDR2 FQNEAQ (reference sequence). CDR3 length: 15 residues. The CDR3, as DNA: TGTGCCAGCAGCCCCCGACTAGCCAGCTACAATGAGCAGTTCTTC. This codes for CASSPRLASYNEQFF.

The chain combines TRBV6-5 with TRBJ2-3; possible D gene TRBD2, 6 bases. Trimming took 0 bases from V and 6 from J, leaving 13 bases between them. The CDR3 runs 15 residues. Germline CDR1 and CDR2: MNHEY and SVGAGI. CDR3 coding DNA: TGTGCCAGCAGTTACTCGAACGGGGGAGAGGATACGCAGTATTTT. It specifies CASSYSNGGEDTQYF.

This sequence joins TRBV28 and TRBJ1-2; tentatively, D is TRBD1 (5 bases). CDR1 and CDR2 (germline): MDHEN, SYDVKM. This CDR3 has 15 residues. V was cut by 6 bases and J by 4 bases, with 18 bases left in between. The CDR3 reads CASSYPQGFGYGYTF. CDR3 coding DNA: TGTGCCAGCAGCTATCCGCAGGGTTTCGGCTATGGCTACACCTTC.

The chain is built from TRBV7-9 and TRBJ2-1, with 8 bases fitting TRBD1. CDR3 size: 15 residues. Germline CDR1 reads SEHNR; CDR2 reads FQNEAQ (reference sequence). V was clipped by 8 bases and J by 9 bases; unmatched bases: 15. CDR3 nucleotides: TGTGCCAGCTCCTCTTACAGGGGGGACTTGGGTGAGCAGTTCTTC. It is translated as CASSSYRGDLGEQFF.

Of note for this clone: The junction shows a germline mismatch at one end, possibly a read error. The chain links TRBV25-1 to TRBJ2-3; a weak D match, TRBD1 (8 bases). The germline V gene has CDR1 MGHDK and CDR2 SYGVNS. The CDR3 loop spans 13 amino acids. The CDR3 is CPARGPGGDTQYF. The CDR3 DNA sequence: TGCCCAGCCAGGGGGCCGGGGGGAGATACGCAGTATTTT.

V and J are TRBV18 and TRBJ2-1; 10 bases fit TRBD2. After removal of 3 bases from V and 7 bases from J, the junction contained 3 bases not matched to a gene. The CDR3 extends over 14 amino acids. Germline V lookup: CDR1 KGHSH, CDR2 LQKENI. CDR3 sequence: CASSPTSGLNEQFF. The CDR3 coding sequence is TGTGCCAGCTCACCGACTAGCGGGCTTAATGAGCAGTTCTTC.

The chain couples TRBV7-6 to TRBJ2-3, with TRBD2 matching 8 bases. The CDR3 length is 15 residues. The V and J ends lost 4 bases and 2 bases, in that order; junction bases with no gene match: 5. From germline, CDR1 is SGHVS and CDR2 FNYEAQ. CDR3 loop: CASSSRLANTDTQYF. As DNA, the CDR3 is TGTGCCAGCAGCTCCAGACTAGCGAACACAGATACGCAGTATTTT.

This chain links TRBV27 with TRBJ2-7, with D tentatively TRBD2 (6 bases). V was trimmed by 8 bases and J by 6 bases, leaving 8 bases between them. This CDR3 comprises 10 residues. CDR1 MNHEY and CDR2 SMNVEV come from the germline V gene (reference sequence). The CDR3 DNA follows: TGTGCCAGCGGGAGGACCGAGCAGTACTTC. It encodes CASGRTEQYF.